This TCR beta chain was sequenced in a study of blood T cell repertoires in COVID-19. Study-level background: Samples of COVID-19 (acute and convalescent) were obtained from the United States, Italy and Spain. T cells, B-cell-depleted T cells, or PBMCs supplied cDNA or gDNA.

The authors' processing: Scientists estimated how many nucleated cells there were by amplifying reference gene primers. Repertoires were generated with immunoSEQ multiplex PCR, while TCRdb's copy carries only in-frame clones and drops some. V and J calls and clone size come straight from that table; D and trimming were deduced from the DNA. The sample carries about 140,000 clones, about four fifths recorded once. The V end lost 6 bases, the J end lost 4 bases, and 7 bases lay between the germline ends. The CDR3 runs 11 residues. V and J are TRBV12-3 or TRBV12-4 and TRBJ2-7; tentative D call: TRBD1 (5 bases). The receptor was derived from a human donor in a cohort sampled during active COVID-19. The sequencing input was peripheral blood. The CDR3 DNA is TGTGCCAGCAGGGGGCCGTACGAGCAGTACTTC. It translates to CASRGPYEQYF.